This TCR beta chain appears in the sequencing data of a study of CD8+CD57+ T cells in acquired aplastic anemia. Turning to the study itself: Sorted CD4+ and CD8+ cells yielded DNA averaging about 2.9 ug.

On this clonotype itself: Antigen specificity is unknown. One end of the junction does not line up with germline, which may come from a read error.

Whole-study findings and limits: Some 29 CD8+ CDR3 sequences were shared between patients and controls. Patients and controls were not found to differ significantly in CD8+ Simpson's diversity.

Patients chosen for sequencing had shown CD8+CD57+ cell expansion by flow cytometry. Severe acquired aplastic anemia was present in all patients. This CDR3 is 13 amino acids long. The V gene's germline CDR1 is SNHLY and CDR2 FYNNEI. Researchers used genomic DNA as the template to profile TCR beta VDJ and CDR3. TCRdb reprocessed the reads with MiXCR, giving one entry per CDR3 protein. The sample lists around 80,000 distinct CDR3 sequences; around 70% were seen once. The chain couples TRBV2 to TRBJ2-7, with no clear D. The source material was sorted CD4+, CD8+, or CD8+CD57+ T cells (not recorded which) from PBMCs. The receptor's source is a human donor with aplastic anemia. The chain's CDR3 is CTSRYATSYEQYF. Here the CDR3 DNA reads TGTACCAGCAGATACGCCACGTCCTACGAGCAGTACTTC. Using reference TRBV2 and TRBJ2-7 for the parts outside the CDR3, the full variable domain is EPEVTQTPSHQVTQMGQEVILRCVPISNHLYFYWYRQILGQKVEFLVSFYNNEISEKSEIFDDQFSVERPDGSNFTLKIRSTKLEDSAMYFCTSRYATSYEQYFGPGTRLTVT.